The TCR beta chain under discussion was sequenced for a study of identical twins. Germline lookup yields CDR1 SNHLY and CDR2 FYNNEI. V lost 6 bases and J lost 15, with 18 bases in between. This CDR3 contains 12 residues. TCRdb reanalysed the 5' RACE reads using MiXCR and keeps one entry per CDR3 protein. The data show 200,000 to 250,000 distinct CDR3 sequences, 7.5% seen once. This clonotype showed up many times. The data also belong to a second study, concerning yellow fever vaccine responses in identical twins.

The V call is TRBV2, the J call TRBJ2-1; D may be TRBD1 or TRBD2 (5 bases each). The origin of this receptor is a woman aged 18-29 years in good health. Sample: memory (CD45RO+) T cells sorted from blood. The CDR3 spells CASSGVTGYGFF. DNA of the CDR3: TGTGCCAGCAGCGGGGTAACAGGCTATGGGTTCTTC. Full variable domain (outside the CDR3, taken from reference TRBV2 and TRBJ2-1): EPEVTQTPSHQVTQMGQEVILRCVPISNHLYFYWYRQILGQKVEFLVSFYNNEISEKSEIFDDQFSVERPDGSNFTLKIRSTKLEDSAMYFCASSGVTGYGFFGPGTRLTVL.